The 5 T cell receptor beta chains presented below share a single source sample, sequenced in a study of CD8 T cells in ankylosing spondylitis. TCRdb itself ran the 5' RACE reads through MiXCR, one entry per CDR3 protein. The repertoire holds some 240,000 distinct CDR3 sequences, about 20% seen once, with around 33% in the top ten. The sample comprised blood, either unsorted or a sorted T cell fraction (not recorded which). The receptors stem from a male donor with ankylosing spondylitis or in good health (not recorded which).

This clonotype has only a few counts. The gene calls are TRBV7-9 and TRBJ2-1; no firm D call. The germline gives CDR1 SEHNR, CDR2 FQNEAQ (reference sequence). V was cut by 2 bases and J by 0 bases, with 8 bases left in between. This CDR3 has 15 residues. In DNA, the CDR3 is TGTGCCAGCAGCTTACCGGGTAGCTCCTACAATGAGCAGTTCTTC. Its protein is CASSLPGSSYNEQFF.

The chain combines TRBV11-2 with TRBJ2-2; TRBD2 agrees at 13 bases. Germline V gene sequence: CDR1 SGHAT, CDR2 FQNNGV. The V gene end was trimmed by 3 bases and the J gene end by 2 bases; junction bases not matched to a gene: 6. The CDR3 totals 18 residues. In DNA form, the CDR3 reads TGTGCCAGCAGCTTTGACGGACTAGCGGGAGTTAACACCGGGGAGCTGTTTTTT. Protein product: CASSFDGLAGVNTGELFF.

This chain uses TRBV4-3 with TRBJ2-7; 8 nucleotides line up with TRBD2. The CDR3 length is 16 residues. With 1 base clipped from V and 1 base from J, the junction kept 6 bases outside the gene matches. CDR1 is LGHNA, CDR2 YSLEER, per germline. CDR3 sequence (DNA): TGCGCCAGCAGCCAAGGGGTCCGGGAGGGTTCCTACGAGCAGTACTTC. Translating gives CASSQGVREGSYEQYF.

This rearrangement joins TRBV4-2 to TRBJ2-3; D might be TRBD2 (7 bases). The V and J ends lost 1 base and 6 bases respectively, with 11 bases between them. The germline CDR1 and CDR2 sequences are LGHNA and YNFKEQ. CDR3 size: 14 residues. The CDR3 DNA reads TGTGCCAGCAGCCAAGTCGGGGGGCGGGATACGCAGTATTTT. Translated: CASSQVGGRDTQYF.

V is TRBV11-2 and J is TRBJ2-7, with 10 bases aligning to TRBD1. The junction had 16 bases not matched to a gene; V was cut back by 4 bases and J by 7 bases. This CDR3 spans 17 amino acids. The V gene's germline CDR1 is SGHAT and CDR2 FQNNGV. The CDR3 loop reads CASSSARPGQGSVEQYF. DNA of the CDR3: TGTGCCAGCAGCTCGGCCCGACCGGGACAGGGGAGCGTGGAGCAGTACTTC.